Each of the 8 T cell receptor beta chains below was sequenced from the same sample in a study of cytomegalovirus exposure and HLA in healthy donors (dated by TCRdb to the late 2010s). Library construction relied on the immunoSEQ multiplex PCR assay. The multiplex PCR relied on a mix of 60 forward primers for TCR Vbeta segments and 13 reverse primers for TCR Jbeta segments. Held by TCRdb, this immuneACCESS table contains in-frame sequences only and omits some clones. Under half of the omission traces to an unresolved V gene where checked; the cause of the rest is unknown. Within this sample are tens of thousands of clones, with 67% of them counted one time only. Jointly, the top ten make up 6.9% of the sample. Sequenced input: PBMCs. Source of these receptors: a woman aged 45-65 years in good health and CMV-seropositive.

The CDR3 coding sequence is TGTGCCAGCAATTTTTGGGGACAGGGAGGCGAGCAGTACGTC. Translating it yields CASNFWGQGGEQYV. The chain links TRBV2 to TRBJ2-7, with 9 bases fitting TRBD1. Trimming took 7 bases from V and 6 from J; bases not matched to a gene: 10. The CDR3 is made up of 14 amino acids. Germline V gene lookup returns CDR1 SNHLY and CDR2 FYNNEI.

CDR3 protein: CASSPGVSPNQPQHF. Here the CDR3 DNA reads TGTGCCAGCAGCCCCGGGGTATCCCCGAATCAGCCCCAGCATTTT. The rearrangement uses TRBV6-5 and TRBJ1-5; D is uncertain. Trimming took off 6 bases at V and 4 bases at J, with 16 bases between the two ends. Germline CDR1 is MNHEY and CDR2 is SVGAGI. The CDR3 is 15 amino acids.

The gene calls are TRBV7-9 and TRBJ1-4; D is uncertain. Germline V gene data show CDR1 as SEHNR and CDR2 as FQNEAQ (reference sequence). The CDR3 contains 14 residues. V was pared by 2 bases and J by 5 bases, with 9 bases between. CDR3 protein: CASSLNAENEKLFF. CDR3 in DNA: TGTGCCAGCAGCTTAAATGCGGAGAATGAAAAACTGTTTTTT.

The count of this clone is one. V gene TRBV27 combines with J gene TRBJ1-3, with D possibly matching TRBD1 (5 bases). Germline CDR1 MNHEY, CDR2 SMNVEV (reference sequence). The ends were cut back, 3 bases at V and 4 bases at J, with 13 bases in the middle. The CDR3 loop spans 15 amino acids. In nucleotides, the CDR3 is TGTGCCAGCAGTTTGGGGGAGGCTTCGGGAAACACCATATATTTT. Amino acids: CASSLGEASGNTIYF.

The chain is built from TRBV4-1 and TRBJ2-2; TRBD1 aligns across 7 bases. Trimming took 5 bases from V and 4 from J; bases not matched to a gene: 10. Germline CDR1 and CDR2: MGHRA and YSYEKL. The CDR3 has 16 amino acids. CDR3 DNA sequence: TGCGCCAGCAGCAGGGGGCCGCCGAGAATCACCGGGGAGCTGTTTTTT. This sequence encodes CASSRGPPRITGELFF.

The CDR3 region has the DNA TGCGCCAGCAGCTTGGCTTTGACTAGCGGGGTACAAGAGACCCAGTACTTC. Protein: CASSLALTSGVQETQYF. The chain combines TRBV5-1 with TRBJ2-5; 11 bases are shared with TRBD2. Germline V gene lookup returns CDR1 SGHRS and CDR2 YFSETQ. CDR3 length equals 17 residues. The V segment lost 0 bases and the J segment 2 bases; nucleotides outside the gene matches: 6.

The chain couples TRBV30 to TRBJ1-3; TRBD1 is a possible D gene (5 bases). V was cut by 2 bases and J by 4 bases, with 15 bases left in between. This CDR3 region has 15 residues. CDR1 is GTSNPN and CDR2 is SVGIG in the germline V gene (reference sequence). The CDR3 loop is CAWSWEQDNGNTIYF. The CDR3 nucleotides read TGTGCCTGGAGTTGGGAACAGGACAACGGAAACACCATATATTTT. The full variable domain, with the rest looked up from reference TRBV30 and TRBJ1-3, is SQTIHQWPATLVQPVGSPLSLECTVEGTSNPNLYWYRQAAGRGLQLLFYSVGIGQISSEVPQNLSASRPQDRQFILSSKKLLLSDSGFYLCAWSWEQDNGNTIYFGEGSWLTVV.

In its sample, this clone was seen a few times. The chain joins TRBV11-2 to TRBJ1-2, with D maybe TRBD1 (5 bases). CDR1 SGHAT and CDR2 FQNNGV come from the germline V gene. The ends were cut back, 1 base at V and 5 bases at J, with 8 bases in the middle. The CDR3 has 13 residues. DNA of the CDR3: TGTGCCAGCAGCTTAGTGACAGAATATGGCTACACCTTC. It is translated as CASSLVTEYGYTF.